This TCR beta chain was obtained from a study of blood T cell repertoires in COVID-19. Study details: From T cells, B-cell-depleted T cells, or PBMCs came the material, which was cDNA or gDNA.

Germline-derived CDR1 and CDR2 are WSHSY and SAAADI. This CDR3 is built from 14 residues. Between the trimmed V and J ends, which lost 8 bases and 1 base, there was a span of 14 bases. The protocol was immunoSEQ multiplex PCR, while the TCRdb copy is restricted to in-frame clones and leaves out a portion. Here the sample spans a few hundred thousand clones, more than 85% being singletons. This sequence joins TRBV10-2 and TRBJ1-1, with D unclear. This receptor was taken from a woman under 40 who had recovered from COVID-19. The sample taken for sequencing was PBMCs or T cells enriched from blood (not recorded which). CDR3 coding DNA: TGCGCCAGCCGGAGAGACCCCGAGAACACTGAAGCTTTCTTT. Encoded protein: CASRRDPENTEAFF.